This TCR beta chain comes out of a study of blood T cell repertoires in COVID-19. As for the study in general: COVID-19 samples from acute and convalescent phases originated in the United States, Italy and Spain. PBMCs, B-cell-depleted T cells, or T cells provided the cDNA or gDNA that made up the material.

From germline, CDR1 is LNHDA and CDR2 SQIVND (reference sequence). The CDR3 has 13 residues. V was cut by 3 bases and J by 3 bases, with 9 bases left in between. Ages ranged from roughly 18 to 100 years, with residence in 24 US areas. In the original workflow: Amplification from reference gene primers served as the basis for estimated nucleated cell counts. Sequencing used immunoSEQ multiplex PCR; TCRdb keeps in-frame clones, though not all of them. V, J and clone size reflect that table, while D and trimming were determined from the DNA. Altogether 100,000 to 150,000 clones are present, about 80% being singletons, with the ten largest covering roughly 2.3%.

V and J are TRBV19 and TRBJ2-7; D unresolved. This clonotype was sampled from a man aged 35 to 55 with acute COVID-19. Sequencing was done on a sample of PBMCs or T cells enriched from blood (not recorded which). DNA of the CDR3: TGTGCCAGTAGTATTCCAGGCCACTACGAGCAGTACTTC. This codes for CASSIPGHYEQYF.